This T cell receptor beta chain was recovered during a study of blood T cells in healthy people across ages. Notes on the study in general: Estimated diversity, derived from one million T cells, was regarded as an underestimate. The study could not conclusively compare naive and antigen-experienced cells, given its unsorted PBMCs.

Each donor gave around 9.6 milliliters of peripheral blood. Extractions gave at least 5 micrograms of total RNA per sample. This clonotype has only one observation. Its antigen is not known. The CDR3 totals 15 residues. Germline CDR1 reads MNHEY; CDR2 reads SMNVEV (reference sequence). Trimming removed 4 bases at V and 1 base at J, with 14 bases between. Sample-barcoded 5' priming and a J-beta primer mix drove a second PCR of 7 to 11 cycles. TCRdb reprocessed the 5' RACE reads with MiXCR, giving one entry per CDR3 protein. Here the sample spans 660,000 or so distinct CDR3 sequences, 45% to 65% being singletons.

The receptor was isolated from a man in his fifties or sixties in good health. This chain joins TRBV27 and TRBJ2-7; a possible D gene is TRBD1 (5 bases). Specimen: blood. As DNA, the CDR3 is TGTGCCAGCAGTTCTCAGGGATTGGGGTCCTACGAGCAGTACTTC. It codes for CASSSQGLGSYEQYF.